This T cell receptor beta chain was obtained from a study of blood T cells in healthy people across ages. Study outcomes and limitations: Long-lived donors exceeded aged donors in naive CD4+ cells and diversity.

Each donor's blood draw was around 9.2 milliliters of peripheral blood. This clonotype occurred once. Its antigen is as yet unknown. A second about 6 to 12 cycle PCR used barcoded and J-beta primers. Paired-end reads containing CDR3 totaled no fewer than 2.5 million for each sample. TCRdb recomputed calls from the 5' RACE reads with MiXCR, one row per CDR3 protein. This table holds 1.5 million to 2 million distinct CDR3 sequences, about 50% found once. This CDR3 spans 14 amino acids. V was pared by 5 bases and J by 4 bases, with 7 bases of the junction left unmatched. CDR1 and CDR2 (germline): DFQATT, SNEGSKA (reference sequence).

The TCR was taken from a middle-aged woman in good health. The material sequenced was blood. This sequence joins TRBV20-1 and TRBJ1-4; TRBD1 matches at 7 bases. The CDR3 loop reads CSAFTGVLNEKLFF. CDR3 DNA sequence: TGCAGTGCTTTTACAGGGGTCCTTAATGAAAAACTGTTTTTT.